The 16 T cell receptor beta chains in this list originate from one sample, sequenced in a study of OX40 agonist ivuxolimab in advanced cancers. This table comes from immunoSEQ multiplex PCR, and its TCRdb copy is limited to in-frame clones, with some not included. The table includes about 70,000 clones, roughly 89% detected once. The sample here was CD4+ or CD8+ T cells sorted from blood, taken in a trial of the OX40 agonist ivuxolimab. The receptors were sampled from an adult with an advanced solid tumor such as melanoma, head and neck, liver or kidney cancer.

The chain employs TRBV5-4 and TRBJ1-4; a weak D match, TRBD1 (6 bases). This CDR3 comprises 15 residues. V was shortened by 4 bases and J by 2 bases, with 12 bases between the two germline ends. CDR1 is SGHNT and CDR2 is YYREEE in the germline V gene (reference sequence). CDR3: CASSPETGTNEKLFF. The DNA for the CDR3 is TGTGCCAGCAGCCCTGAGACAGGCACTAATGAAAAACTGTTTTTT. Full variable domain (remainder filled in from reference TRBV5-4 and TRBJ1-4): ETGVTQSPTHLIKTRGQQVTLRCSSQSGHNTVSWYQQALGQGPQFIFQYYREEENGRGNFPPRFSGLQFPNYSSELNVNALELDDSALYLCASSPETGTNEKLFFGSGTQLSVL.

V and J are TRBV6-6 and TRBJ1-1; D unresolved. V lost 0 bases and J lost 0, with 8 bases in between. The CDR3 spans 15 residues. CDR1 is MNHNY and CDR2 is SVGAGI in the germline V gene (reference sequence). In DNA, the CDR3 is TGTGCCAGCAGTTACTCATCGGAACTGAACACTGAAGCTTTCTTT. It specifies CASSYSSELNTEAFF.

The rearrangement uses TRBV2 and TRBJ2-5; D is unclear. V lost 10 bases, J lost 4 bases, and 19 bases lay in between. The CDR3 loop spans 14 amino acids. Germline assignment: CDR1 SNHLY and CDR2 FYNNEI. Here the CDR3 reads CATRPQQIRETQYF. The CDR3, as DNA: TGTGCCACCCGCCCTCAACAGATTCGAGAGACCCAGTACTTC.

This clone occurred once. The chain is built from TRBV18 and TRBJ2-1; perhaps TRBD1 as D (6 bases). The germline V gene encodes CDR1 KGHSH and CDR2 LQKENI. The CDR3 runs to 14 residues. V was cut by 1 base and J by 14 bases, with 18 bases left in between. CDR3 coding DNA: TGTGCCAGCTCACCACAGGGGGTTTCTAGTGGAGAGTTCTTC. This sequence encodes CASSPQGVSSGEFF.

The rearrangement joins TRBV6-1 to TRBJ1-1; D possibly corresponds to TRBD1 (5 bases). The ends were cut back, 2 bases at V and 0 bases at J, with 7 bases in the middle. The CDR3 is made up of 14 amino acids. Germline V gene data show CDR1 as MNHNS and CDR2 as SASEGT. The CDR3 nucleotides read TGTGCCAGCAGTGAAAAGGGGATGAACACTGAAGCTTTCTTT. It is translated as CASSEKGMNTEAFF.

J is TRBJ2-3 and V is TRBV7-2; possible D gene TRBD1, 5 bases. The CDR3 runs to 14 residues. In germline, CDR1 is SGHTA, CDR2 FQGNSA. The V gene lost 1 base and the J gene lost 5 bases, with 10 bases spanning the gap. The CDR3 bases are TGTGCCAGCAGCTTAGGATTGGGGCTAGATACGCAGTATTTT. It specifies CASSLGLGLDTQYF.

The rearrangement links TRBV30 to TRBJ1-1, with D unresolved. CDR1 is GTSNPN, CDR2 SVGIG, per germline (reference sequence). The CDR3 extends over 15 amino acids. V gave up 3 bases and J gave up 0 bases, with 14 bases separating them. CDR3 nucleotide sequence: TGTGCCTGGAGACCCCTCGACACGGTGAACACTGAAGCTTTCTTT. Its translation is CAWRPLDTVNTEAFF.

The chain carries TRBV19 and TRBJ1-1, with D possibly being TRBD1 (6 bases). V lost 4 bases and J 1 base, leaving 16 bases between the germline ends. The length of the CDR3 is 16 residues. The V gene's germline CDR1 is LNHDA and CDR2 SQIVND (reference sequence). For the CDR3, the DNA is TGTGCCAGTAGTACCTCGGGGGGCAGGGGGAACACTGAAGCTTTCTTT. Its protein product is CASSTSGGRGNTEAFF.

The chain combines TRBV11-2 with TRBJ2-1; TRBD2 agrees at 7 bases. V was pared by 3 bases and J by 6 bases, with 11 bases of the junction left unmatched. Germline V gene lookup returns CDR1 SGHAT and CDR2 FQNNGV. The CDR3 contains 16 residues. CDR3 amino acids: CASSFLRGRTSNEQFF. Here the CDR3 DNA reads TGTGCCAGCAGCTTTCTGCGGGGCCGGACTAGCAATGAGCAGTTCTTC.

The V call is TRBV2, the J call TRBJ2-3; D is uncertain. Germline CDR1 and CDR2: SNHLY and FYNNEI. The length of the CDR3 is 14 residues. Between the trimmed V and J ends, which lost 7 bases and 0 bases, there was a span of 11 bases. The CDR3 protein is CASMQESSTDTQYF. The CDR3 DNA reads as TGTGCCAGCATGCAGGAGTCTAGCACAGATACGCAGTATTTT.

This clone was counted only a few times. The chain joins TRBV7-2 to TRBJ2-3; TRBD1 matches 7 bases. The trim removed 5 bases at V and 0 bases at J, leaving 5 bases unmatched. Germline V gene data show CDR1 as SGHTA and CDR2 as FQGNSA. The CDR3 totals 15 residues. The DNA for the CDR3 is TGTGCCAGCAGCGCAGGGGGACCGAGCACAGATACGCAGTATTTT. Translated, it gives CASSAGGPSTDTQYF.

CDR3 bases: TGCGCCAGCTCCTTGTCTGAGTCGGGAAACACCATATATTTT. It is translated as CASSLSESGNTIYF. The chain joins TRBV5-1 to TRBJ1-3; D is unresolved. V dropped 7 bases and J dropped 4 bases, with 15 bases sitting between them. Germline values: CDR1 SGHRS, CDR2 YFSETQ. The CDR3 covers 14 residues.

This chain connects TRBV5-1 to TRBJ2-3; D is possibly TRBD2 (5 bases). V lost 4 bases to trimming and J lost 4 bases, with 13 bases between them. The CDR3 is 14 amino acids. The germline V gene encodes CDR1 SGHRS and CDR2 YFSETQ. The CDR3 nucleotides read TGCGCCAGCAGCCGGGATCCCCGCTCAGATACGCAGTATTTT. It specifies CASSRDPRSDTQYF. Supplemented by reference TRBV5-1 and TRBJ2-3, the full variable domain reads KAGVTQTPRYLIKTRGQQVTLSCSPISGHRSVSWYQQTPGQGLQFLFEYFSETQRNKGNFPGRFSGRQFSNSRSEMNVSTLELGDSALYLCASSRDPRSDTQYFGPGTRLTVL.

The CDR3 region is CASSRQGLNSPLHF. The DNA of the CDR3 is TGCGCCAGCAGCCGACAGGGCCTTAATTCACCCCTCCACTTT. This sequence joins TRBV10-2 and TRBJ1-6, with 7 nucleotides matching TRBD1. CDR3 length equals 14 residues. Germline loops: CDR1 WSHSY, CDR2 SAAADI. Unmatched junction bases numbered 5, after V lost 6 bases and J lost 6 bases.

The chain is built from TRBV5-1 and TRBJ2-7; 11 bases are a match to TRBD2. CDR3 length: 18 amino acids. The germline CDR1 and CDR2 sequences are SGHRS and YFSETQ. The V and J ends lost 1 base and 2 bases, in that order; junction bases with no gene match: 11. CDR3 amino acids: CASSLSSGGYAETYEQYF. Here the CDR3 DNA reads TGCGCCAGCAGCTTGTCTAGCGGGGGGTATGCTGAAACCTACGAGCAGTACTTC. Supplemented by reference TRBV5-1 and TRBJ2-7, the full variable domain reads KAGVTQTPRYLIKTRGQQVTLSCSPISGHRSVSWYQQTPGQGLQFLFEYFSETQRNKGNFPGRFSGRQFSNSRSEMNVSTLELGDSALYLCASSLSSGGYAETYEQYFGPGTRLTVT.

This chain connects TRBV5-1 to TRBJ2-7; TRBD2 matches at 8 bases. The J segment lost 3 bases and the V segment lost 10 bases, leaving 24 bases of the junction unmatched. The CDR3 spans 18 residues. Germline assignment: CDR1 SGHRS and CDR2 YFSETQ. This chain's CDR3 is CAPNPSGRGAGGIYEQYF. Written as DNA, the CDR3 is TGCGCCCCCAACCCTTCGGGACGGGGGGCGGGGGGCATCTACGAGCAGTACTTC.